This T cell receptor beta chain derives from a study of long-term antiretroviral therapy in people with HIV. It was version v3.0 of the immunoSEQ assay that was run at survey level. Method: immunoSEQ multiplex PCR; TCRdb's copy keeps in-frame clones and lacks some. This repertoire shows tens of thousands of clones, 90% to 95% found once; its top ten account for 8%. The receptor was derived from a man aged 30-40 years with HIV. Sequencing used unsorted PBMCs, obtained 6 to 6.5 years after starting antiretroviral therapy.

In DNA form, the CDR3 reads TGCGCCAGCAGCCCCCGAGGACACTATAATTCACCCCTCCACTTT. Protein sequence: CASSPRGHYNSPLHF. This chain joins TRBV5-1 and TRBJ1-6, with a possible D match to TRBD1 (5 bases). V was pared by 4 bases and J by 3 bases, with 11 bases between. CDR1 SGHRS and CDR2 YFSETQ come from the germline V gene. This CDR3 contains 15 residues.